The source of this T cell receptor (beta chain) is a study of a mutant IDH1 vaccine in newly diagnosed glioma. Study at large: Across weeks 1, 3, 5, 7, 11, 15, 19 and 23, patients received a vaccination each time, eight in all. Patients received vaccination from 4-6 weeks after radiotherapy alone, or with temozolomide cycles.

The assay was immunoSEQ multiplex PCR, and TCRdb's table has in-frame clones only and misses some. The sample contains some 80,000 clones, approximately 85% of which appear only once. About this clone itself: Antigen specificity is unknown.

Time point meaning: week 23, last vaccination. Vaccination comprised doses that each held 300 ug of mutant IDH1 20-mer peptide, plus topical imiquimod. In germline, CDR1 is SGHAT, CDR2 FQNNGV. This CDR3 has 17 residues. Trimming took 5 bases from V and 4 from J, leaving 20 bases between them. Specimen: PBMCs, collected from a glioma patient whose treatment included an IDH1 peptide vaccine. The V call is TRBV11-2, the J call TRBJ2-2, with D maybe TRBD1 (6 bases). The sequence was collected from a woman aged 45-65 years with glioma. The chain's CDR3 is CASSPHRVPTRTGELFF. Here the CDR3 DNA reads TGTGCCAGCAGCCCCCACAGGGTCCCAACACGCACCGGGGAGCTGTTTTTT.